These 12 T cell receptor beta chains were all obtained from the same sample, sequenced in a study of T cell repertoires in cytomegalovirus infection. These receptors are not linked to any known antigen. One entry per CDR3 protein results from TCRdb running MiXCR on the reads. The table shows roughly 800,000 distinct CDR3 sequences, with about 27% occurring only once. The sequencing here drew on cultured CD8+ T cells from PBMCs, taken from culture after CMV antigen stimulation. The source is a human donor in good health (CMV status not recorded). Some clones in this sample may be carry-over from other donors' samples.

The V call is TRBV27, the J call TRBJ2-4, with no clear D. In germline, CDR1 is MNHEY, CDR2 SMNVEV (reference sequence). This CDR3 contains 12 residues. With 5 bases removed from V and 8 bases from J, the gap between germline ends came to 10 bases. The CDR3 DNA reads TGTGCCAGCAGTGGCCGCCAGGACATTCAGTACTTC. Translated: CASSGRQDIQYF.

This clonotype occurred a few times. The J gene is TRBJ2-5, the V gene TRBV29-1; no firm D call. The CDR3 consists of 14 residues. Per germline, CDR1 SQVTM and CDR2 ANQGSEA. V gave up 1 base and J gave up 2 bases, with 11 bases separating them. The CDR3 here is CSVEVLQLQETQYF. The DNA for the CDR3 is TGCAGCGTTGAAGTACTGCAGCTTCAAGAGACCCAGTACTTC.

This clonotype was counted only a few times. The CDR3: CASSSPLAGGSEQFF. CDR3 DNA: TGTGCCAGCAGCTCCCCTCTAGCGGGGGGGAGTGAGCAGTTCTTC. The chain links TRBV7-9 to TRBJ2-1, with 12 bases aligning to TRBD2. The CDR3 runs 15 residues. CDR1 SEHNR and CDR2 FQNEAQ come from the germline V gene (reference sequence). Trimming at V came to 4 bases and at J to 9 bases, leaving 7 bases not matched to a gene.

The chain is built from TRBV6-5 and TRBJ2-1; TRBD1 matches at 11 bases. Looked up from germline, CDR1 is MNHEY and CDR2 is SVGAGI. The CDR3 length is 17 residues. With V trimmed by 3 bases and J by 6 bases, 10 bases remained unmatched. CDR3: CASSYTFRDRGGNEQFF. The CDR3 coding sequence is TGTGCCAGCAGTTATACATTTCGGGACAGGGGGGGCAATGAGCAGTTCTTC.

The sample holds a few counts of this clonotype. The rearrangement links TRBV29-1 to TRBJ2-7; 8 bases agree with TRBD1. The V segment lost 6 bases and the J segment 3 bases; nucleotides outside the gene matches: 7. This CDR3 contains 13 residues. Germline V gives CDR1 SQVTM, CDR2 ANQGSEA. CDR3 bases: TGCAGCGTGCAGGACAGGGACGGCTACGAGCAGTACGTC. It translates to CSVQDRDGYEQYV.

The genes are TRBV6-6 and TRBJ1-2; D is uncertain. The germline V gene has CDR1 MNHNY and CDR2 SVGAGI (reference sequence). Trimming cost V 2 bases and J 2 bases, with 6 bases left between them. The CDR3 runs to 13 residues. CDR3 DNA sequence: TGTGCCAGCAGTTACGCCAGCAACTATGGCTACACCTTC. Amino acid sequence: CASSYASNYGYTF.

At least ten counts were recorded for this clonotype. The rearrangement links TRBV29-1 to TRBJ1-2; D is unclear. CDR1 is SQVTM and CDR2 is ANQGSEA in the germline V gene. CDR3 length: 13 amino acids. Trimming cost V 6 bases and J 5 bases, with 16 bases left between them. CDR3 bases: TGCAGCGTGCCACCGGGAACGGGGTATGGCTACACCTTC. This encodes CSVPPGTGYGYTF.

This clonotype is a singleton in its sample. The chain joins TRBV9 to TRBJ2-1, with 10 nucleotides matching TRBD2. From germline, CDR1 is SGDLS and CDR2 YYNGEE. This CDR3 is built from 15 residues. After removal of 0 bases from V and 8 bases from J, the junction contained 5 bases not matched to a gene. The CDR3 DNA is TGTGCCAGCAGCGTAGCAAGCGGGGGGGCCTATGAGCAGTTCTTC. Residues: CASSVASGGAYEQFF.

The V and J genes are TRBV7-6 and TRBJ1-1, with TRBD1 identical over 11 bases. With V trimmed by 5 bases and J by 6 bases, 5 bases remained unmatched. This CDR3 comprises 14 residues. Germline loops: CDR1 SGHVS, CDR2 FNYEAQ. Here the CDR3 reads CASSTDRGPSEAFF. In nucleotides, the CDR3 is TGTGCCAGCAGCACGGACAGGGGGCCCTCTGAAGCTTTCTTT.

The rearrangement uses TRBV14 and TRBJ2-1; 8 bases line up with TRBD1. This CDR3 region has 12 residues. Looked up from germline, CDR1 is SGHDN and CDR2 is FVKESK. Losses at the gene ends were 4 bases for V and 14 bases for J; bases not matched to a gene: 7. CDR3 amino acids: CASSLRDRYKFF. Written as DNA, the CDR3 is TGTGCCAGCAGCCTCCGGGACAGGTATAAGTTCTTC.

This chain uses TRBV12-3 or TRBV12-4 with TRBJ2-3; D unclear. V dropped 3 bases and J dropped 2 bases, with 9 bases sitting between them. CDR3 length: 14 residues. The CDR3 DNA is TGTGCCAGCAGTTTTAATGCTTACACAGATACGCAGTATTTT. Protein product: CASSFNAYTDTQYF.

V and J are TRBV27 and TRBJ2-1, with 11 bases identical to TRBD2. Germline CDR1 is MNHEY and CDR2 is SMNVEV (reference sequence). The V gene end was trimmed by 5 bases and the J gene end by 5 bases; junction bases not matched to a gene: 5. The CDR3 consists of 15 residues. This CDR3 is CASSVPSGGNNEQFF. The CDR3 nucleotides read TGTGCCAGCAGTGTCCCTAGCGGGGGGAACAATGAGCAGTTCTTC.